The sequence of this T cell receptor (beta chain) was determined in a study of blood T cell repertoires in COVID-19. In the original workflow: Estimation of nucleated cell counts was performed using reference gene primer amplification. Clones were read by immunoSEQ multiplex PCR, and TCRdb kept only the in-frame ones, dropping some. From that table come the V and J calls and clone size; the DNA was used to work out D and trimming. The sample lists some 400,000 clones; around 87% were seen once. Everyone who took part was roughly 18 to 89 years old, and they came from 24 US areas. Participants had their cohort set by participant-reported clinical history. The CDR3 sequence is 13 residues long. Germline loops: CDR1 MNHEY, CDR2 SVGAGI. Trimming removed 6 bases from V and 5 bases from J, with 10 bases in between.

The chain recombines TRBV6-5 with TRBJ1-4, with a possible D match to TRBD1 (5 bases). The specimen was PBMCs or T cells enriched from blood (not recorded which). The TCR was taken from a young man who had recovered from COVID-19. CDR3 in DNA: TGTGCCAGCAGCACCGGGGGGAATGAAAAACTGTTTTTT. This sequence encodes CASSTGGNEKLFF.